In its sample, the clone carrying this TCR beta chain was seen once. The antigen remains unidentified. Vbeta (60) and Jbeta (13) primers were used in the PCR. Only in-frame clones appear in the TCRdb table, and some are missing; sequencing was by immunoSEQ multiplex PCR. The sample contains fewer than 100,000 clones, almost 80% of which appear only once. V lost 4 bases and J lost 5, with 12 bases in between. The CDR3 is made up of 14 amino acids. The germline CDR1 and CDR2 sequences are LNHDA and SQIVND (reference sequence). These data belong to a study of cytomegalovirus exposure and HLA in healthy donors. The study, taken as a whole, reports: Presence/absence analyses took donor sequencing depth as roughly uniform. In a later analysis, the majority of CMV-associated beta chains seemingly showed HLA restriction. It was confirmed in vitro that three of the CMV-associated chains were specific for CMV antigens.

This sequence joins TRBV19 and TRBJ2-1, with D maybe TRBD2 (6 bases). Sample: PBMCs. This TCR came from a female donor in good health and CMV-seronegative. CDR3: CASSTRGLDNEQFF. CDR3 DNA sequence: TGTGCCAGTAGTACACGGGGACTCGACAATGAGCAGTTCTTC.